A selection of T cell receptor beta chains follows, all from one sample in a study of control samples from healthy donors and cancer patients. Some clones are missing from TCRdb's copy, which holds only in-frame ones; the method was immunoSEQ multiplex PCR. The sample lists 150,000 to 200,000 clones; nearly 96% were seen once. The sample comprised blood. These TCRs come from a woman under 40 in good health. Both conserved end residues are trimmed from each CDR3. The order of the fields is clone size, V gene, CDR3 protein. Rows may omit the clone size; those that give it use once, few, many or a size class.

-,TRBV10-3,ATSGPRNTEAF
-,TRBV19,ASSPGGSSYEQY
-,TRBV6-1,ASSDLRGQGGDGYT
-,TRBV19,ASSIIGTNTSLPWGTNTGELF
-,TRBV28,ASLTPRGTEAF
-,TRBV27,ASSSRPGDARSEQY
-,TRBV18,ASSPGLYQETQY
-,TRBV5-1,ASSFEQYEQF
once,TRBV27,ASSPQGSNTEAF
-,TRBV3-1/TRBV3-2,ASSQVGLAGVIGNEQF
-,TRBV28,ASRSAGNQPQH
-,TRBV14,ASSRLTSGRNNEQF
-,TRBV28,ASGGGQGFQFRGYT
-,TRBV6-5,ASIQGKFETQY
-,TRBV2,ASSEGGHSNQPQH
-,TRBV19,ASRRDRGTTEAF
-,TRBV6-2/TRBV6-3,ASSSDPPGQGIDYGNQPQH
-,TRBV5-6,ASSKLAGGRNEQF
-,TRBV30,AWSQDRESSYEQY
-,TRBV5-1,ASSSGQGNTIY
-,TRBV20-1,SARWEAKLF
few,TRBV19,ASSISGTSGKYNEQF
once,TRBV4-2,ASSQVGQYTGELF
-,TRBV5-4,ASSTRQGAYNEQF
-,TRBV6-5,ASTKRKGANTEAF
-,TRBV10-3,AISESNAGGVTGELF
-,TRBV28,ASGPLVSSEQF